A single sample is the source of the 8 T cell receptor beta chains below, sequenced in a study of control samples from healthy donors and cancer patients. TCRdb keeps only in-frame clones here, not all; method: immunoSEQ multiplex PCR. This table has 160,000 or so clones, about 93% appearing once. The sequenced sample consisted of blood. These receptor sequences come from a woman aged 25-40 years in good health.

Worth noting for this clone: At one boundary the junction diverges from the germline segment, which might be a read error. The chain recombines TRBV5-4 with TRBJ2-2; 7 nucleotides match TRBD2. The CDR3 consists of 15 residues. Germline CDR1 SGHNT, CDR2 YYREEE (reference sequence). This chain's CDR3 is CTSSLGGGNTGELFF. Written as DNA, the CDR3 is TGTACCAGCAGCTTGGGCGGGGGGAACACCGGGGAGCTGTTTTTT.

The chain uses TRBV5-1 and TRBJ1-2; tentative D call: TRBD1 (6 bases). The CDR3 is made up of 16 amino acids. Trimming pared 4 bases from V and 3 bases from J, leaving 19 bases between. Germline V gene lookup returns CDR1 SGHRS and CDR2 YFSETQ. CDR3 DNA: TGCGCCAGCAGCCCGGAGGGGGACGTCTTACACTATGGCTACACCTTC. It encodes CASSPEGDVLHYGYTF.

This clone was detected a few times. This CDR3 is CASSGTSGSNNEQFF. The DNA of the CDR3 is TGTGCCAGCAGTGGAACTAGCGGGAGCAACAATGAGCAGTTCTTC. The chain recombines TRBV6-4 with TRBJ2-1; TRBD2 matches at 11 bases. Germline V gene data show CDR1 as MRHNA and CDR2 as SNTAGT. This CDR3 comprises 15 residues. The V segment lost 4 bases and the J segment 5 bases; nucleotides outside the gene matches: 4.

This clone occurred once. The chain joins TRBV2 to TRBJ1-1; D is unresolved. The CDR3 runs 13 residues. Germline assignment: CDR1 SNHLY and CDR2 FYNNEI. Trimming took 2 bases from V and 4 from J, leaving 8 bases between them. The CDR3 spells CASSELSRTEAFF. CDR3 sequence (DNA): TGTGCCAGCAGTGAACTGAGCCGCACTGAAGCTTTCTTT.

V gene TRBV30 combines with J gene TRBJ1-6; D possibly corresponds to TRBD1 (5 bases). CDR3 length equals 13 residues. Trimming removed 0 bases at V and 11 bases at J, with 11 bases between. Germline V gene lookup returns CDR1 GTSNPN and CDR2 SVGIG (reference sequence). The chain's CDR3 is CAWSVRGYAPLHF. CDR3 coding DNA: TGTGCCTGGAGTGTTCGGGGCTACGCACCCCTCCACTTT. Based on the CDR3 plus reference TRBV30 and TRBJ1-6, the full variable domain is SQTIHQWPATLVQPVGSPLSLECTVEGTSNPNLYWYRQAAGRGLQLLFYSVGIGQISSEVPQNLSASRPQDRQFILSSKKLLLSDSGFYLCAWSVRGYAPLHFGNGTRLTVT.

In regard to this clone: Other DNA sequences of this sample code for an identical CDR3. V and J are TRBV18 and TRBJ1-1; no firm D call. Between the trimmed V and J ends, which lost 3 bases and 1 base, there was a span of 6 bases. This CDR3 comprises 13 residues. Germline V gene data show CDR1 as KGHSH and CDR2 as LQKENI. CDR3 bases: TGTGCCAGCTCACCCCAAGGGAACACTGAAGCTTTCTTT. Its protein is CASSPQGNTEAFF.

V usage is TRBV7-3 and J usage is TRBJ2-3; 12 nucleotides match TRBD2. CDR1 SGHTA and CDR2 FQGTGA come from the germline V gene. The CDR3 totals 16 residues. The V gene end was trimmed by 6 bases and the J gene end by 4 bases; junction bases not matched to a gene: 8. The CDR3 sequence: CASSFLAGGGADTQYF. For the CDR3, the DNA is TGTGCCAGCAGTTTTCTAGCGGGAGGGGGCGCAGATACGCAGTATTTT.

The chain combines TRBV5-4 with TRBJ2-5; 10 bases are a match to TRBD2. The CDR3 extends over 18 amino acids. With V trimmed by 4 bases and J by 4 bases, 16 bases remained unmatched. CDR1 SGHNT and CDR2 YYREEE come from the germline V gene (reference sequence). The CDR3, as DNA: TGTGCCAGCAGCACAAAGGGTAGCGGGAGGCCCGAGGTAGAGACCCAGTACTTC. This encodes CASSTKGSGRPEVETQYF.